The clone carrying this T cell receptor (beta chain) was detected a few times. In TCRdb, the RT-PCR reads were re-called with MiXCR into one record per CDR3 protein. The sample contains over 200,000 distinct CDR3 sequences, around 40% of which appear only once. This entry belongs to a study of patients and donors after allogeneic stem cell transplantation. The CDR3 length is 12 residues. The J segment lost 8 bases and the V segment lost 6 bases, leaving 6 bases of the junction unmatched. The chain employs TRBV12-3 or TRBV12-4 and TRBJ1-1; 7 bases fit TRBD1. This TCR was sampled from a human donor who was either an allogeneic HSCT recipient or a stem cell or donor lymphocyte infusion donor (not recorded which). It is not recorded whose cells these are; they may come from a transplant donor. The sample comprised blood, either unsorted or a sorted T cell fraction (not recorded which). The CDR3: CASRPLQGEAFF. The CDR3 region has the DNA TGTGCCAGCAGGCCACTACAGGGGGAAGCTTTCTTT.